The clone carrying this T cell receptor (beta chain) was found many times. Its antigen is currently unknown. TCRdb re-derived calls from the 5' RACE reads in MiXCR, one entry per CDR3 protein. The sample lists some 460,000 distinct CDR3 sequences, 14% occurring once. The data are from a study of identical twins. Study outcomes and limitations: The study drew conclusions from cross-sectional statistical analysis, not from following the same donors. Researchers caution that invariant MAIT and iNKT cells could partly confound zero-insertion analyses.

The sample was also reused in another study, on yellow fever vaccine responses in identical twins.

The source is a woman aged 18 to 35 in good health. Source material: CD4+ T cells sorted from blood.

In DNA form, the CDR3 reads TGTGCCAGCAGCCCAAGGCCCACCTACGAGCAGTACTTC. It yields the protein CASSPRPTYEQYF. V and J are TRBV28 and TRBJ2-7; D ambiguous. V gave up 6 bases and J gave up 2 bases, with 11 bases separating them. The germline CDR1 and CDR2 sequences are MDHEN and SYDVKM. This CDR3 region has 13 residues.